A selection of T cell receptor beta chains follows, all from one sample in a study of T cell responses to AZD1222 COVID-19 vaccine. Method: immunoSEQ multiplex PCR; TCRdb's copy keeps in-frame clones and lacks some. The data show about 130,000 clones, 90% to 95% seen once. The starting material was peripheral blood, obtained on day 0 of AZD1222 vaccination. These receptors all stem from an adult in good health. Each CDR3 is given with its conserved first and last residue.

v_gene	j_gene	CDR3aa
TRBV2	TRBJ1-1	CASSYDRVITEAFF
TRBV5-1	TRBJ1-5	CASSLDSHQPQHF
TRBV7-6	TRBJ1-2	CASSLEGNGGYGYTF
TRBV5-6	TRBJ2-3	CASSPGVESPSTDTQYF
TRBV12-5	TRBJ1-1	CASGPTIRSNTEAFF
TRBV28	TRBJ2-3	CASSQLREGGTPDTQYF
TRBV28	TRBJ1-4	CASGTGRTINEKLFF
TRBV9	TRBJ2-1	CASPGTNSYNEQFF
TRBV6-2/TRBV6-3	TRBJ1-5	CASSSSSTLTPQHF
TRBV5-1	TRBJ2-1	CASSRNGVNNNEQFF
TRBV7-9	TRBJ1-1	CASSLSGANTEAFF
TRBV19	TRBJ1-1	CASIERAGAEAFF
TRBV24-1	TRBJ1-5	CATSASGGPQHF
TRBV11-3	TRBJ1-1	CASSRGPDTEAFF
TRBV9	TRBJ2-7	CASSEGGQGSYEQYF
TRBV29-1	TRBJ1-5	CSVGVRGNQPQHF
TRBV5-4	TRBJ2-7	CASRGLGTYEQYF
TRBV28	TRBJ1-4	CASSLQPGEKLFF
TRBV4-3	TRBJ1-2	CASSQDLNGGDGYTF
TRBV5-1	TRBJ1-1	CASSFTGTVNTEAFF
TRBV19	TRBJ1-5	CASSRGGGGIQPQHF
TRBV27	TRBJ1-5	CASSFLSNQPQHF
TRBV5-1	TRBJ2-7	CASSLRIFGAGGVRSYEQYF
TRBV14	TRBJ2-1	CASSQLLGRGNYNEQFF
TRBV30	TRBJ1-2	CAWSSRQGGYGYTF
TRBV10-1	TRBJ1-2	CPTWGRENNYGYTF
TRBV7-2	TRBJ2-7	CASSRRTAGYEQYF
TRBV28	TRBJ2-1	CASTRSGTYNEQFF
TRBV30	TRBJ1-2	CAWDDRGLGYGYTF
TRBV9	TRBJ1-2	CASSRGAKEGYTF
TRBV15	TRBJ2-5	CATSSHPGADGTQYF
TRBV9	TRBJ1-4	CASSAATNEKLFF
TRBV3-1/TRBV3-2	TRBJ2-7	CASSPTDRGRYEQYF
TRBV18	TRBJ2-5	CASSPGRGQQETQYF
TRBV28	TRBJ1-3	CASVTQGNSGNTIYF
TRBV5-4	TRBJ1-6	CASSLFRQGSSYNSPLHF
TRBV29-1	TRBJ2-1	CSVGRPPISYNEQFF
TRBV6-2/TRBV6-3	TRBJ2-1	CASIPGGGPYNEQFF
TRBV30	TRBJ1-2	CAWKKAAGGYTF
TRBV4-3	TRBJ1-2	CASSQGRTGYGYTF
TRBV7-9	TRBJ2-7	CASSLPTTGGTPSTYEQYF
TRBV29-1	TRBJ1-2	CSVGTSPHGYTF
TRBV6-2/TRBV6-3	TRBJ2-7	CASSYPGGSRYEQYF
TRBV7-2	TRBJ2-2	CASSYSGNTGELFF
TRBV10-3	TRBJ2-3	CAISETGATDTQYF
TRBV24-1	TRBJ2-3	CATSAPGGGESPDTQYF
TRBV5-1	TRBJ1-4	CASSLGDRANEKLFF
TRBV4-1	TRBJ2-5	CASSPRHFQETQYF
TRBV7-8	TRBJ2-7	CASSLAALAGPREQYF
TRBV11-3	TRBJ2-1	CASSLGKWGASYNEQFF
TRBV5-3	TRBJ1-6	CARSLPGTVYNSPLHF
TRBV7-6	TRBJ1-5	CASSRGAGSNQPQHF
TRBV27	TRBJ2-7	CASNLGGVGPYEQYF
TRBV7-2	TRBJ1-6	CASSLGGPYNSPLHF
TRBV12-5	TRBJ1-1	CASGEGGANTEAFF